Below are 11 T cell receptor beta chains sequenced from a single sample in a study of shared clonotypes between healthy human individuals. The assay was immunoSEQ multiplex PCR, and TCRdb's table has in-frame clones only and misses some. The data show around 2.5 million clones, over 85% seen once. Sequences were obtained from naive CD4+ T cells from PBMCs. The subset here: CD45RA+ positively selected. The source of these receptors is a man between 18 and 29 years old in good health. Some clones in this sample may be carry-over from other donors' samples.

This chain connects TRBV19 to TRBJ1-5; no clear D. CDR1 and CDR2 (germline): LNHDA, SQIVND (reference sequence). Trimming removed 3 bases at V and 2 bases at J, with 8 bases between. The CDR3 contains 14 residues. DNA for the CDR3: TGTGCCAGTAGTATTTTCCAGCGCAATCAGCCCCAGCATTTT. This gives the protein CASSIFQRNQPQHF.

The chain employs TRBV5-1 and TRBJ1-2; possible D gene TRBD1, 5 bases. With 2 bases removed from V and 4 bases from J, the gap between germline ends came to 15 bases. This CDR3 is 15 amino acids long. The germline gives CDR1 SGHRS, CDR2 YFSETQ. DNA of the CDR3: TGCGCCAGCAGCTTAGAGGGGCCTCTGTCCTATGGCTACACCTTC. Its translation is CASSLEGPLSYGYTF. The variable domain in full, completed from reference TRBV5-1 and TRBJ1-2, reads KAGVTQTPRYLIKTRGQQVTLSCSPISGHRSVSWYQQTPGQGLQFLFEYFSETQRNKGNFPGRFSGRQFSNSRSEMNVSTLELGDSALYLCASSLEGPLSYGYTFGSGTRLTVV.

V is TRBV7-2 and J is TRBJ2-7; a weak D match, TRBD2 (7 bases). CDR1 and CDR2 from the germline V gene are SGHTA and FQGNSA. The CDR3 is 14 residues long. V was trimmed by 7 bases and J by 2 bases, leaving 15 bases between them. In DNA, the CDR3 is TGTGCCAGCACCCTCAAAGGGGGGGCCTACGAGCAGTACTTC. Its protein product is CASTLKGGAYEQYF.

This chain connects TRBV28 to TRBJ2-1; 8 positions match TRBD2. The germline V gene has CDR1 MDHEN and CDR2 SYDVKM. CDR3 length: 15 residues. The junction had 7 bases not matched to a gene; V was cut back by 2 bases and J by 7 bases. This chain's CDR3 is CASSLRKGLVNEQFF. The CDR3 DNA reads TGTGCCAGCAGTTTAAGGAAGGGACTAGTTAATGAGCAGTTCTTC.

V is TRBV6-6 and J is TRBJ2-7; 12 bases are a match to TRBD2. The CDR3 covers 16 residues. J gave up 3 bases and V 5 bases, and 8 bases lay outside the gene matches. Germline CDR1 and CDR2: MNHNY and SVGAGI (reference sequence). CDR3 bases: TGTGCCAGCAGTCCCGAACCGGGACTAGCGGGCTACGAGCAGTACTTC. Its translation is CASSPEPGLAGYEQYF.

The rearrangement links TRBV2 to TRBJ2-7; D is undetermined. CDR3 length: 18 residues. Germline V gene data show CDR1 as SNHLY and CDR2 as FYNNEI. V gave up 3 bases and J gave up 3 bases, with 24 bases separating them. The DNA of the CDR3 is TGTGCCAGCAGTGACGAGCAATTCCCTACCCGGACCCGCTACGAGCAGTACTTC. Amino acids: CASSDEQFPTRTRYEQYF.

The chain carries TRBV7-8 and TRBJ1-1; TRBD1 matches at 9 bases. Germline V gene lookup returns CDR1 SGHVS and CDR2 FQNEAQ. With V trimmed by 4 bases and J by 5 bases, 5 bases remained unmatched. The CDR3 sequence is 14 residues long. The CDR3, as DNA: TGTGCCAGCAGCTGGGGACAGGGTAGTACTGAAGCTTTCTTT. The encoded protein is CASSWGQGSTEAFF.

The chain's CDR3 is CASSFGLSGAGTEAFF. The CDR3 DNA reads as TGTGCCAGCAGCTTTGGCTTGTCGGGGGCCGGCACTGAAGCTTTCTTT. The chain couples TRBV7-6 to TRBJ1-1; tentative D call: TRBD1 (6 bases). The CDR3 extends over 16 amino acids. Trimming took off 3 bases at V and 4 bases at J, with 18 bases between the two ends. Germline lookup yields CDR1 SGHVS and CDR2 FNYEAQ.

This chain joins TRBV9 and TRBJ1-3; the D gene is possibly TRBD1 (6 bases). Germline CDR1 is SGDLS and CDR2 is YYNGEE. The CDR3 sequence is 16 residues long. V lost 0 bases and J 2 bases, leaving 12 bases between the germline ends. The CDR3 nucleotides are TGTGCCAGCAGCGTAGATCGTCCAGGGGCTGGAAACACCATATATTTT. Translated, it gives CASSVDRPGAGNTIYF.

The gene calls are TRBV7-8 and TRBJ1-1; D ambiguous. The CDR3 consists of 13 residues. V was trimmed by 5 bases and J by 1 base, leaving 8 bases between them. The germline gives CDR1 SGHVS, CDR2 FQNEAQ. The DNA of the CDR3 is TGTGCCAGCAGCATTCAGCCGAACACTGAAGCTTTCTTT. Amino acids: CASSIQPNTEAFF. Based on the CDR3 plus reference TRBV7-8 and TRBJ1-1, the full variable domain is GAGVSQSPRYKVAKRGQDVALRCDPISGHVSLFWYQQALGQGPEFLTYFQNEAQLDKSGLPSDRFFAERPEGSVSTLKIQRTQQEDSAVYLCASSIQPNTEAFFGQGTRLTVV.

The V and J genes are TRBV7-3 and TRBJ2-3, with 7 bases that match TRBD2. V shed 2 bases and J 2 bases; nucleotides not matched to a gene: 4. Germline CDR1 reads SGHTA; CDR2 reads FQGTGA. The CDR3 runs 15 residues. The CDR3 DNA reads TGTGCCAGCAGCTTAGGCCTAGCGGACACAGATACGCAGTATTTT. The encoded protein is CASSLGLADTDTQYF.